Shown below are 5 T cell receptor beta chains from a single sample sequenced in a study of technical replicates of blood from a few donors (dated by TCRdb to about 2017). The library was produced with the immunoSEQ multiplex PCR assay. Imported from immuneACCESS, the table was reduced by TCRdb to in-frame sequences with V and J called. These copies leave out some clones; in studies compared against another copy, an unresolved V gene accounts for under half, and the cause of the remainder is not known. Counted in this sample were tens of thousands of clones; about 94% of them appeared once. Jointly, the top ten make up around 0.41% of the sample. The specimen was T cells isolated from PBMCs. These receptors originate from a human donor in good health.

This clone appeared once. The chain is built from TRBV5-3 and TRBJ1-4; 8 nucleotides match TRBD1. TRBV5-3 is classed as an ORF, of uncertain function. With 2 bases clipped from V and 8 bases from J, the junction kept 5 bases outside the gene matches. The CDR3 totals 14 residues. The CDR3 spells CARSFWTGKEKLFF. The CDR3 DNA is TGTGCCAGAAGCTTTTGGACAGGGAAGGAAAAACTGTTTTTT.

V gene TRBV7-3 combines with J gene TRBJ2-2, with 10 bases aligning to TRBD2. CDR3 length: 16 residues. CDR1 is SGHTA and CDR2 is FQGTGA in the germline V gene. J was trimmed by 1 base and V by 2 bases; bases with no gene match: 1. CDR3 sequence: CASSLVAGGNTGELFF. For the CDR3, the DNA is TGTGCCAGCAGCTTAGTAGCGGGAGGGAACACCGGGGAGCTGTTTTTT.

V is TRBV5-6 and J is TRBJ1-5, with unresolved D. V lost 0 bases to trimming and J lost 5 bases, with 15 bases between them. The CDR3 length is 16 residues. Looked up from germline, CDR1 is SGHDT and CDR2 is YYEEEE. In DNA, the CDR3 is TGTGCCAGCAGCTTGGCCAACCCCGGAGGGTATCAGCCCCAGCATTTT. Translated, it gives CASSLANPGGYQPQHF.

The rearrangement joins TRBV19 to TRBJ1-3; D is uncertain. V was trimmed by 8 bases and J by 2 bases, leaving 10 bases between them. The CDR3 totals 13 residues. Germline loops: CDR1 LNHDA, CDR2 SQIVND (reference sequence). CDR3 sequence (DNA): TGTGCCAGTCAGGAGGGCCCTGGAAACACCATATATTTT. This sequence encodes CASQEGPGNTIYF.

The chain employs TRBV10-1 and TRBJ2-1; possibly TRBD2 for D (5 bases). Looked up from germline, CDR1 is WNHNN and CDR2 is SYGVQD (reference sequence). This CDR3 region has 13 residues. The V end lost 3 bases, the J end lost 4 bases, and 7 bases lay between the germline ends. The CDR3 region has the DNA TGCGCCAGCAGTGAAACTAGGTACAATGAGCAGTTCTTC. Translated: CASSETRYNEQFF.